The rows below give T cell receptor beta chains drawn from one sample of a study of T cells after yellow fever vaccination. Each CDR3 protein is one row after TCRdb ran MiXCR on the 5' RACE reads. The sample records 310,000 or so distinct CDR3 sequences, roughly 7% being singletons. The starting material was PBMCs, obtained about 49 days after the first yellow fever vaccination. These receptors were collected from a man aged 18-30 years who received the YFV17D yellow fever vaccine. Both conserved end residues are part of each CDR3. Each record gives: J gene, V gene, clone size, CDR3 length, D gene, CDR3 DNA, CDR3 protein. A D gene is named only where the DNA matches it firmly. A clone size is listed for some rows: how often the clone was seen (once, few, many), or a class if it is expanded.

TRBJ2-1 TRBV5-5 . 13 . TGTGCCAGCAGCTTTCAACGGATCAATGAGCAGTTCTTC CASSFQRINEQFF
TRBJ1-6 TRBV12-3/TRBV12-4 . 14 . TGTGCCAGCACCGATCACGGGGTCGACTCACCCCTCCACTTT CASTDHGVDSPLHF
TRBJ1-2 TRBV5-1 few 14 TRBD1 TGCGCCAGCACCTCCCCCGGGACAGGGGATGGCTACACCTTC CASTSPGTGDGYTF
TRBJ1-5 TRBV20-1 . 12 . TGCAGTGCTAGAGATGCATATCAGCCCCAGCATTTT CSARDAYQPQHF
TRBJ2-7 TRBV5-6 . 16 . TGTGCCAGCAGCTTTGGGAAGCTCTTTCCCTCCTACGAGCAGTACTTC CASSFGKLFPSYEQYF
TRBJ1-1 TRBV7-9 . 14 . TGTGCCAGCAGCCCTCCGGCAGGCCACCTTGAAGCTTTCTTT CASSPPAGHLEAFF
TRBJ2-1 TRBV19 . 15 . TGTGCCAGTAGTATCCCCCCGGGGACTCACAATGAGCAGTTCTTC CASSIPPGTHNEQFF
TRBJ1-5 TRBV20-1 . 12 TRBD1 TGCAGTGCCGGGACAGGGGTTCAGCCCCAGCATTTT CSAGTGVQPQHF
TRBJ1-1 TRBV5-1 . 12 . TGCGCCAGCAGCCGCCCCTCTGATGAAGCTTTCTTT CASSRPSDEAFF
TRBJ1-5 TRBV7-9 . 15 . TGTGCCAGCAGCCCGCGGGACGGAAGCAATCAGCCCCAGCATTTT CASSPRDGSNQPQHF
TRBJ2-1 TRBV5-5 . 14 TRBD1 TGTGCCAGCAGCTGGGACAGCTCCTACAATGAGCAGTTCTTC CASSWDSSYNEQFF
TRBJ1-1 TRBV12-3/TRBV12-4 few 14 . TGTGCCAGCAGCGACCCAGGGGAATCCACTGAAGCTTTCTTT CASSDPGESTEAFF
TRBJ1-1 TRBV20-1 . 16 TRBD1 TGCAGTGCTAGAGAAATTGGGACAGGGGCATACACTGAAGCTTTCTTT CSAREIGTGAYTEAFF
TRBJ2-7 TRBV6-1 few 12 . TGTGCCAGCAGTGACGGCGTCGACGAGCAGTACTTC CASSDGVDEQYF
TRBJ2-5 TRBV27 . 14 . TGTGCCAGCAGTACACGACAGTTCCAAGAGACCCAGTACTTC CASSTRQFQETQYF
TRBJ2-2 TRBV7-6 many 14 . TGTGCCAGCACACAGGGACCAGAGACCGGGGAGCTGTTTTTT CASTQGPETGELFF
TRBJ2-3 TRBV29-1 few 12 . TGCAGCGGGGGTCCTCGGGGAGATACGCAGTATTTT CSGGPRGDTQYF
TRBJ2-5 TRBV10-3 . 14 TRBD2 TGTGCCATCAGGTCTAGCGGGGACCAAGAGACCCAGTACTTC CAIRSSGDQETQYF
TRBJ2-5 TRBV27 . 14 . TGTGCCAGCAGTTTATTGGGGCAGGAAGAGACCCAGTACTTC CASSLLGQEETQYF
TRBJ2-6 TRBV7-8 few 17 TRBD1 TGTGCCAGCAGCTTAGGGACAGGGGGTTTTGGGGCCAACGTCCTGACTTTC CASSLGTGGFGANVLTF